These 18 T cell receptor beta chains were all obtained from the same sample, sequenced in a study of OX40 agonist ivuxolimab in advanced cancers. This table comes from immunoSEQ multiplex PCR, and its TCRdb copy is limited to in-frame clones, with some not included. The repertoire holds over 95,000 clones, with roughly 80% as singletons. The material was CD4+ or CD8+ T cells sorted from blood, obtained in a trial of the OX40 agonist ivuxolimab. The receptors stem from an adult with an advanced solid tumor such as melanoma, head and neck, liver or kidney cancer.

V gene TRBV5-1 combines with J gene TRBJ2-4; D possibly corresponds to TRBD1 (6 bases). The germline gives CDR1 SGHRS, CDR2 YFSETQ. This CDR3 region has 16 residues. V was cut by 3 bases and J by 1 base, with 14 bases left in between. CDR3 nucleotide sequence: TGCGCCAGCAGCTCTCTACAGGGTAGGGCCAAAAACATTCAGTACTTC. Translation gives CASSSLQGRAKNIQYF.

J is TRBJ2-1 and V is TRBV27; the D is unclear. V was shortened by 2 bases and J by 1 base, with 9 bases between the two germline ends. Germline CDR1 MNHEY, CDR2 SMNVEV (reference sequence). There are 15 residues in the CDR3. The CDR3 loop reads CASSLARRSYNEQFF. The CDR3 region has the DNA TGTGCCAGCAGTTTAGCGCGCAGGTCCTACAATGAGCAGTTCTTC.

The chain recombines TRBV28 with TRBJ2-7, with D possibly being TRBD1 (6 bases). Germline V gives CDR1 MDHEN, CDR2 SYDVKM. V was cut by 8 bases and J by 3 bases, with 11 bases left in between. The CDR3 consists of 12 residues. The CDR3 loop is CASRSGVYEQYF. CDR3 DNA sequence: TGTGCCAGCCGCTCAGGGGTCTACGAGCAGTACTTC.

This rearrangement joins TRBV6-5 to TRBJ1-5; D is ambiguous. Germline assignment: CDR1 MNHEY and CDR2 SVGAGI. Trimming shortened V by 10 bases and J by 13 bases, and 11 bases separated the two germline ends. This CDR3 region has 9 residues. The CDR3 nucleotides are TGTGCCACCTCGACTCCTCAGCATTTT. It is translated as CATSTPQHF.

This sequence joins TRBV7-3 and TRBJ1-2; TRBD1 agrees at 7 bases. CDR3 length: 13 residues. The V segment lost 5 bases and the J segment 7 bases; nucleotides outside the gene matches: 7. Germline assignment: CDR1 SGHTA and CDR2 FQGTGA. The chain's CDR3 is CASSRGRQGGYTF. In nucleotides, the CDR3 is TGTGCCAGCAGCCGAGGACGACAGGGTGGCTACACCTTC.

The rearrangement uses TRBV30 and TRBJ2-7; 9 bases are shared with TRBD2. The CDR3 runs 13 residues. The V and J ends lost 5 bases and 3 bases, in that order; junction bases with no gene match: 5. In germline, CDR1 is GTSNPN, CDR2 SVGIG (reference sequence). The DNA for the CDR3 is TGTGCCTGGGCGACTAGCGGTTACTACGAGCAGTACTTC. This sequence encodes CAWATSGYYEQYF.

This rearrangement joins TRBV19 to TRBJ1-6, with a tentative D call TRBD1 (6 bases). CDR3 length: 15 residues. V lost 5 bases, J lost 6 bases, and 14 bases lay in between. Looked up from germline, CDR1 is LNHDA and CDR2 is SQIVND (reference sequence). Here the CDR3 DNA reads TGTGCCAGTAGTCGAGGGAGGGACACTAATTCACCCCTCCACTTT. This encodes CASSRGRDTNSPLHF.

Written as DNA, the CDR3 is TGTGCCAGCAGCCGCCGCTCGACCGCCGGGGAGCTGTTTTTT. Translation: CASSRRSTAGELFF. The chain employs TRBV14 and TRBJ2-2; no clear D. V dropped 4 bases and J dropped 6 bases, with 12 bases sitting between them. The germline CDR1 and CDR2 sequences are SGHDN and FVKESK. The CDR3 contains 14 residues.

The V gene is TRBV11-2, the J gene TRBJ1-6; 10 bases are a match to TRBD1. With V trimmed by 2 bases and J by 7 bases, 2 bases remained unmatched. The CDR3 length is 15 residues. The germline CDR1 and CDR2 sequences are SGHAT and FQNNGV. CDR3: CASSLLGQGNSPLHF. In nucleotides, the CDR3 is TGTGCCAGCAGCTTATTGGGACAGGGGAATTCACCCCTCCACTTT.

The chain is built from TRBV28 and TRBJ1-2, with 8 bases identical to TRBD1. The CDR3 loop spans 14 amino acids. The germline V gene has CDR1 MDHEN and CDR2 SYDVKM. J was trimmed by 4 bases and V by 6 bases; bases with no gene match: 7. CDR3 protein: CASRFTGGGYGYTF. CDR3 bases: TGTGCCAGCAGATTTACAGGGGGAGGCTATGGCTACACCTTC.

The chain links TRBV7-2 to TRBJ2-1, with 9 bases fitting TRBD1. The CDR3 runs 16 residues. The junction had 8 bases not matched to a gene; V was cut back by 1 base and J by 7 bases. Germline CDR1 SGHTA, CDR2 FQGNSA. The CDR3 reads CASSLVPDRGRNEQFF. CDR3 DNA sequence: TGTGCCAGCAGCTTAGTCCCGGACAGGGGTCGGAATGAGCAGTTCTTC.

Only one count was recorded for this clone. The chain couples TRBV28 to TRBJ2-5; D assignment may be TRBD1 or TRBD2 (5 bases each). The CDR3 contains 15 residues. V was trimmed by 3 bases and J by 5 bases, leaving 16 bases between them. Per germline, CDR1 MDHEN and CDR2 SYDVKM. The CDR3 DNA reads TGTGCCAGCAGTTTTTTTGCGAGGGGCAGGGAGACCCAGTACTTC. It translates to CASSFFARGRETQYF.

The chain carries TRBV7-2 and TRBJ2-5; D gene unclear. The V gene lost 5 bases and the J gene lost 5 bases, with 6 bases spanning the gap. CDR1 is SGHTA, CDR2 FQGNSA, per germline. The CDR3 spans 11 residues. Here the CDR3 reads CASSPRETQYF. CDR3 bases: TGTGCCAGCAGCCCCCGGGAGACCCAGTACTTC. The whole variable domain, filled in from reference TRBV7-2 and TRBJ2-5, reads GAGVSQSPSNKVTEKGKDVELRCDPISGHTALYWYRQSLGQGLEFLIYFQGNSAPDKSGLPSDRFSAERTGGSVSTLTIQRTQQEDSAVYLCASSPRETQYFGPGTRLLVL.

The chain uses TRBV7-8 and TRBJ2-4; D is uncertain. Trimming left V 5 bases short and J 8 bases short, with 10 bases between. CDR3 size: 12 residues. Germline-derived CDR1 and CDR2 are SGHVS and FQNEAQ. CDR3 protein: CASSHAKDIQYF. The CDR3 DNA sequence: TGTGCCAGCAGCCACGCAAAAGACATTCAGTACTTC. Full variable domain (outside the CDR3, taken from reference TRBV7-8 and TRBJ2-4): GAGVSQSPRYKVAKRGQDVALRCDPISGHVSLFWYQQALGQGPEFLTYFQNEAQLDKSGLPSDRFFAERPEGSVSTLKIQRTQQEDSAVYLCASSHAKDIQYFGAGTRLSVL.

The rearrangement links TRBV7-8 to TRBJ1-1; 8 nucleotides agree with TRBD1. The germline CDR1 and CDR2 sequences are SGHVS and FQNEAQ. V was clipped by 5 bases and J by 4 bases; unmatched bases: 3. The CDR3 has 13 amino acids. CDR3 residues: CASSQTGGTEAFF. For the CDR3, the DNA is TGTGCCAGCAGCCAAACAGGGGGCACTGAAGCTTTCTTT.

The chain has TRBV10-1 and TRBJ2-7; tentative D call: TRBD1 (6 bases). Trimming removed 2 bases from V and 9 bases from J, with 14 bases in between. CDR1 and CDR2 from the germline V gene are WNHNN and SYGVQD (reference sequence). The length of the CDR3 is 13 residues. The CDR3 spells CASSETGRVRQYF. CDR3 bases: TGCGCCAGCAGTGAGACAGGGAGAGTTCGGCAGTACTTC.

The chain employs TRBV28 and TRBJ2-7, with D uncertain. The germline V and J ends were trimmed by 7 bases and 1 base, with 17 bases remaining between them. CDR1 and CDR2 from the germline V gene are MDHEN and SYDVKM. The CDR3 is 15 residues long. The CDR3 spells CASTPYGFVSYEQYF. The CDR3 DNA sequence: TGTGCCAGCACCCCATACGGCTTTGTATCCTACGAGCAGTACTTC.

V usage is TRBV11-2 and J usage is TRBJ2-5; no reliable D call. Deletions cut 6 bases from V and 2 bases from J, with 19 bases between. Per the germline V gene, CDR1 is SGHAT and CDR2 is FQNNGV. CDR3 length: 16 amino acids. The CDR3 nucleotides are TGTGCCAGCAGATCAATTCTGGGTGGACGACAAGAGACCCAGTACTTC. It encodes CASRSILGGRQETQYF. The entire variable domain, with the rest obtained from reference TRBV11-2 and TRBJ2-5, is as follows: EAGVAQSPRYKIIEKRQSVAFWCNPISGHATLYWYQQILGQGPKLLIQFQNNGVVDDSQLPKDRFSAERLKGVDSTLKIQPAKLEDSAVYLCASRSILGGRQETQYFGPGTRLLVL.